Listed below are T cell receptor beta chains from one sample, sequenced in a study of cytomegalovirus exposure and HLA in healthy donors. This table comes from immunoSEQ multiplex PCR, and its TCRdb copy is limited to in-frame clones, with some not included. The sample has 110,000 to 150,000 clones, over 60% seen once. The sequenced sample consisted of PBMCs. The receptors shown here come from a woman in her twenties or thirties in good health and CMV-seronegative. Both conserved end residues are part of each CDR3. D genes are given only for firm matches. Rows may omit the clone size; those that give it use once, few, many or a size class.

TRBV5-4	TRBJ1-1	NA	TRBD1	TGTGCCAGCAGCTTACCCGGGACAGGGAACACTGAAGCTTTCTTT	CASSLPGTGNTEAFF
TRBV9	TRBJ1-1	few	NA	TGTGCCAGCAGCACGGAGCCGGGGGTGAACACTGAAGCTTTCTTT	CASSTEPGVNTEAFF
TRBV19	TRBJ2-2	NA	TRBD2	TGTGCCAGTAGATACGCTTTACACGGGGGGGCGCCCGGGGAGCTGTTTTTT	CASRYALHGGAPGELFF
TRBV28	TRBJ2-5	NA	TRBD1	TGTGCCAGCAGTTTCCCCGGACAGGGGATCCTCCAAGAGACCCAGTACTTC	CASSFPGQGILQETQYF
TRBV7-3	TRBJ2-3	NA	NA	TGTGCCAGCAGCTCTCCAGAGGAAAACACAGATACGCAGTATTTT	CASSSPEENTDTQYF
TRBV30	TRBJ1-2	NA	TRBD1	TGTGCCTGGGCGACAGGGACCTATGGCTACACCTTC	CAWATGTYGYTF
TRBV7-9	TRBJ1-6	NA	NA	TGTGCCAGCAGCTTAGGCGGCCGCCCGGGGGTCCCCCTCCACTTT	CASSLGGRPGVPLHF
TRBV5-6	TRBJ2-5	NA	NA	TGTGCCAGCAGCTTGCCAGGGCAAGAGACCCAGTACTTC	CASSLPGQETQYF
TRBV10-1	TRBJ2-1	few	TRBD2	TGCGCCAGCAGTCTGGGGCGGGGGAGGTCACAGTTCTTC	CASSLGRGRSQFF
TRBV29-1	TRBJ1-1	NA	NA	TGCAGCGTTGAACCCCCGACAGCCCGGAACACTGAAGCTTTCTTT	CSVEPPTARNTEAFF
TRBV11-3	TRBJ1-1	NA	NA	TGTGCCAGCAGCGAGACCCTCGGACAAGGCGGAGCCACTGAAGCTTTCTTT	CASSETLGQGGATEAFF
TRBV30	TRBJ1-2	NA	NA	TGTGCCTGGGGACAGCTTCCCTACACCTTC	CAWGQLPYTF
TRBV10-1	TRBJ2-3	few	NA	TGCGCCAGCAGTTCTCAGTCAAGCACAGATACGCAGTATTTT	CASSSQSSTDTQYF
TRBV19	TRBJ2-3	NA	NA	TGTGCCAGTAGTACAGAGAGGCTAGCAGATACGCAGTATTTT	CASSTERLADTQYF
TRBV5-4	TRBJ1-4	once	NA	TGTGCCAGCAGCTTTTATAACGGGGAAAAACTGTTTTTT	CASSFYNGEKLFF
TRBV7-3	TRBJ2-1	NA	NA	TGTGCCAGCAGCCATGGATCGGGCAATGAGCAGTTCTTC	CASSHGSGNEQFF
TRBV19	TRBJ1-5	NA	TRBD1	TGTGCCAGTAGTGGGAGACAGGGGGCCAAATATAGCAATCAGCCCCAGCATTTT	CASSGRQGAKYSNQPQHF
TRBV5-5	TRBJ1-4	NA	NA	TGTGCCAGCAGCTTGTTGGCGTCAGTACTAAATGAAAAACTGTTTTTT	CASSLLASVLNEKLFF
TRBV11-2	TRBJ1-1	NA	NA	TGTGCCAGCAGCTTGGGTTCGGGGGGGGCTTTCTTT	CASSLGSGGAFF
TRBV9	TRBJ1-5	NA	TRBD1	TGTGCCAGCAGCGCGGACGGACAGGGGTATCAGCCCCAGCATTTT	CASSADGQGYQPQHF
TRBV6-1	TRBJ2-5	NA	TRBD1	TGTGCCAGCAGACCTTACAGGGGCAAAGAGACCCAGTACTTC	CASRPYRGKETQYF
TRBV6-1	TRBJ2-5	NA	NA	TGTGCCAGCTACTCCTGGGGGGGCAAAGAGACCCAGTACTTC	CASYSWGGKETQYF
TRBV6-5	TRBJ1-2	NA	TRBD1	TGTGCCAGCACCCTGACAGGGTCTAACTATGGCTACACCTTC	CASTLTGSNYGYTF
TRBV4-3	TRBJ1-3	NA	TRBD1	TGCGCCAGCAGCCAAGAGACAGGGTCTGGAAACACCATATATTTT	CASSQETGSGNTIYF
TRBV27	TRBJ1-2	few	NA	TGTGCCAGCAGACCGGGGGGGGTTCGGGGCTACACCTTC	CASRPGGVRGYTF